These T cell receptor beta chains were read from a single sample in a study of T cell responses to AZD1222 COVID-19 vaccine. Generated by immunoSEQ multiplex PCR, the TCRdb table keeps only in-frame clones and is missing some. The sample holds about 110,000 clones; more than 75% are singletons and the top ten take approximately 5.1%. This material consisted of peripheral blood, taken on day 0 of AZD1222 vaccination. The receptors were sampled from an adult in good health. Both conserved end residues are part of each CDR3. The D gene is left open where the match is weak. For some rows the clone size is stated as once, few or many, or as a class when expanded; others skip it.

d_call j_call clone_size v_call cdr3_nt cdr3_aa
- TRBJ2-1 - TRBV11-3 TGTGCCAGCAGCTTAGCTCCGTGGCAGGACAATGAGCAGTTCTTC CASSLAPWQDNEQFF
- TRBJ1-1 - TRBV7-6 TGTGCCAGCAGCTTACGCAGGGGCACTGAAGCTTTCTTT CASSLRRGTEAFF
TRBD2 TRBJ2-1 - TRBV7-8 TGTGCCAGCAGTTCTAGCGGGGCCTACAATGAGCAGTTCTTC CASSSSGAYNEQFF
- TRBJ1-3 - TRBV30 TGTGCCTGGAGTACAGCGTTCGGAAACACCATATATTTT CAWSTAFGNTIYF
- TRBJ1-6 - TRBV7-2 TGTGCCAGCAGCTTGTCTTTGGCCTCCTATAATTCACCCCTCCACTTT CASSLSLASYNSPLHF
- TRBJ1-4 - TRBV6-5 TGTGCCAGCAGTCCCCAACAGGGCACTAATGAAAAACTGTTTTTT CASSPQQGTNEKLFF
TRBD1 TRBJ2-7 - TRBV7-9 TGTGCCAGCAGCTGGACAGGTGTAGAGCAGTACTTC CASSWTGVEQYF
TRBD1 TRBJ1-2 once TRBV19 TGTGCCAGTACCGAAGGACAGGCTAACTATGGCTACACCTTC CASTEGQANYGYTF
- TRBJ2-7 - TRBV20-1 TGCAGTGCTAAGAATGGCTACGAGCAGTACTTC CSAKNGYEQYF
- TRBJ2-2 - TRBV5-6 TGTGCCAGCACTCGCGCCAGGGAGGCCGGGGAGCTGTTTTTT CASTRAREAGELFF
- TRBJ2-1 - TRBV3-1/TRBV3-2 TGTGCCAGCAGCCAATATAGGGGGGGGTATTACAATGAGCAGTTCTTC CASSQYRGGYYNEQFF